Below are 22 T cell receptor beta chains sequenced from a single sample in a study of blood T cell repertoires in COVID-19. The protocol was immunoSEQ multiplex PCR, while the TCRdb copy is restricted to in-frame clones and leaves out a portion. The table includes approximately 310,000 clones, roughly 87% detected once. Source material: peripheral blood. These receptors were obtained from a man between 50 and 59 years old with active or convalescent COVID-19.

V usage is TRBV28 and J usage is TRBJ1-3; D is possibly TRBD1 (5 bases). Trimming shortened V by 6 bases and J by 2 bases, and 23 bases separated the two germline ends. From germline, CDR1 is MDHEN and CDR2 SYDVKM. This CDR3 has 18 residues. The CDR3 DNA follows: TGTGCCAGCAGCCCAACCTACTTGCCCCCAGGGACTGGAAACACCATATATTTT. Translating gives CASSPTYLPPGTGNTIYF.

The chain recombines TRBV30 with TRBJ1-2; 7 bases agree with TRBD1. From germline, CDR1 is GTSNPN and CDR2 SVGIG (reference sequence). Trimming removed 4 bases from V and 2 bases from J; junction bases left unmatched: 7. The CDR3 is 14 residues long. CDR3 in DNA: TGTGCCTGGACTGTCGACAGGGCCAACTATGGCTACACCTTC. Residues: CAWTVDRANYGYTF.

This clone occurred a few times. This chain links TRBV23-1 with TRBJ2-2, with a possible D match to TRBD2 (5 bases). TRBV23-1 counts as an open reading frame of uncertain function. The CDR3 is made up of 13 amino acids. Trimming cost V 6 bases and J 3 bases, with 8 bases left between them. CDR3 residues: CASSPGDTGELFF. The DNA for the CDR3 is TGCGCCAGCAGCCCCGGGGACACCGGGGAGCTGTTTTTT.

This clone was seen a few times. This chain connects TRBV19 to TRBJ1-2; TRBD1 is a possible D gene (6 bases). Germline-derived CDR1 and CDR2 are LNHDA and SQIVND (reference sequence). The V gene lost 7 bases and the J gene lost 3 bases, with 21 bases spanning the gap. The CDR3 is 16 amino acids. CDR3 in amino acids: CASTRLGTLGDYGYTF. The DNA of the CDR3 is TGTGCCAGTACCCGATTAGGGACACTGGGGGACTATGGCTACACCTTC.

The chain is built from TRBV2 and TRBJ1-6, with 8 bases matching TRBD1. Unmatched junction bases numbered 8, after V lost 10 bases and J lost 3 bases. The CDR3 has 15 amino acids. Looked up from germline, CDR1 is SNHLY and CDR2 is FYNNEI. CDR3 DNA: TGTGCCATCAGGGGACAGGCGAGCTATAATTCACCCCTCCACTTT. It yields the protein CAIRGQASYNSPLHF.

The chain combines TRBV6-5 with TRBJ1-2, with unresolved D. CDR3 size: 14 residues. Germline V gene data show CDR1 as MNHEY and CDR2 as SVGAGI. The ends were cut back, 0 bases at V and 6 bases at J, with 11 bases in the middle. This chain's CDR3 is CASSYSGGYDGYTF. The CDR3 DNA sequence: TGTGCCAGCAGTTACTCAGGAGGGTATGATGGCTACACCTTC.

The gene calls are TRBV19 and TRBJ2-2; 8 bases map to TRBD1. V shed 4 bases, J shed 2 bases, and the junction held 6 bases outside the gene matches. The CDR3 runs 16 residues. Germline V gives CDR1 LNHDA, CDR2 SQIVND (reference sequence). CDR3 loop: CASSRQGAKNTGELFF. In DNA form, the CDR3 reads TGTGCCAGTAGTAGGCAGGGGGCTAAAAACACCGGGGAGCTGTTTTTT.

The rearrangement uses TRBV18 and TRBJ2-5, with 9 bases matching TRBD1. Germline loops: CDR1 KGHSH, CDR2 LQKENI. V trimming: 2 bases; J trimming: 2 bases; junction bases outside the gene matches: 3. CDR3 length: 15 amino acids. CDR3 amino acids: CASSPGTGPQETQYF. In DNA, the CDR3 is TGTGCCAGCTCACCAGGGACAGGGCCGCAAGAGACCCAGTACTTC. Looking up the rest from reference TRBV18 and TRBJ2-5 gives the full variable domain: NAGVMQNPRHLVRRRGQEARLRCSPMKGHSHVYWYRQLPEEGLKFMVYLQKENIIDESGMPKERFSAEFPKEGPSILRIQQVVRGDSAAYFCASSPGTGPQETQYFGPGTRLLVL.

The chain employs TRBV28 and TRBJ2-4; 9 bases align to TRBD1. The CDR3 spans 13 residues. CDR1 and CDR2 (germline): MDHEN, SYDVKM. Losses at the gene ends were 8 bases for V and 3 bases for J; bases not matched to a gene: 2. The CDR3 loop reads CASWGQGKNIQYF. Written as DNA, the CDR3 is TGTGCCAGCTGGGGACAGGGCAAAAACATTCAGTACTTC.

The gene calls are TRBV3-1 (or the pseudogene TRBV3-2) and TRBJ1-6; TRBD1 matches 7 bases. CDR3 size: 13 residues. The J segment lost 8 bases and the V segment lost 4 bases, leaving 2 bases of the junction unmatched. Per germline, CDR1 LGHDT and CDR2 YNNKEL (reference sequence). The CDR3 sequence is CASSLTGDSPLHF. DNA of the CDR3: TGTGCCAGCAGCCTTACAGGGGATTCACCCCTCCACTTT.

The rearrangement joins TRBV6-4 to TRBJ1-2; possible D gene TRBD1, 6 bases. The CDR3 consists of 14 residues. With 4 bases removed from V and 4 bases from J, the gap between germline ends came to 13 bases. Looked up from germline, CDR1 is MRHNA and CDR2 is SNTAGT. CDR3: CASSATWGPYGYTF. CDR3 coding DNA: TGTGCCAGCAGTGCGACGTGGGGGCCCTATGGCTACACCTTC.

V is TRBV18 and J is TRBJ2-1; 9 bases align to TRBD2. CDR1 KGHSH and CDR2 LQKENI come from the germline V gene. The CDR3 covers 14 residues. V trimming: 2 bases; J trimming: 8 bases; junction bases outside the gene matches: 4. CDR3 amino acids: CASSPDSGSDEQFF. The CDR3 region has the DNA TGTGCCAGCTCACCAGATAGCGGGAGTGATGAGCAGTTCTTC. The entire variable domain, with the rest obtained from reference TRBV18 and TRBJ2-1, is as follows: NAGVMQNPRHLVRRRGQEARLRCSPMKGHSHVYWYRQLPEEGLKFMVYLQKENIIDESGMPKERFSAEFPKEGPSILRIQQVVRGDSAAYFCASSPDSGSDEQFFGPGTRLTVL.

This clone appeared a few times. The V call is TRBV5-4, the J call TRBJ2-1; perhaps TRBD1 as D (6 bases). Trimming shortened V by 5 bases and J by 0 bases, and 6 bases separated the two germline ends. Germline lookup yields CDR1 SGHNT and CDR2 YYREEE (reference sequence). The CDR3 extends over 13 amino acids. In DNA form, the CDR3 reads TGTGCCAGCAGAGGGGGCTCCTACAATGAGCAGTTCTTC. Translated: CASRGGSYNEQFF.

This rearrangement joins TRBV28 to TRBJ1-4, with TRBD1 matching 7 bases. CDR3 size: 17 residues. CDR1 MDHEN and CDR2 SYDVKM come from the germline V gene. With V trimmed by 1 base and J by 8 bases, 13 bases remained unmatched. In nucleotides, the CDR3 is TGTGCCAGCAGTTTATTTCGCCAGGGGGTGGTGGAAGAAAAACTGTTTTTT. Its protein is CASSLFRQGVVEEKLFF. Filled out from reference TRBV28 and TRBJ1-4, the complete variable domain reads DVKVTQSSRYLVKRTGEKVFLECVQDMDHENMFWYRQDPGLGLRLIYFSYDVKMKEKGDIPEGYSVSREKKERFSLILESASTNQTSMYLCASSLFRQGVVEEKLFFGSGTQLSVL.

The chain joins TRBV5-1 to TRBJ2-5; 9 bases are shared with TRBD1. CDR1 and CDR2 from the germline V gene are SGHRS and YFSETQ. CDR3 length: 15 residues. V lost 5 bases, J lost 2 bases, and 7 bases stayed unmatched. CDR3 sequence reads: CASSSDRGQQETQYF. In DNA form, the CDR3 reads TGCGCCAGCAGTTCGGACAGGGGCCAGCAAGAGACCCAGTACTTC.

This chain links TRBV6-2 or TRBV6-3 with TRBJ1-2; D gene uncertain. From germline, CDR1 is MNHEY and CDR2 SVGEGT. The CDR3 spans 13 residues. The V gene lost 5 bases and the J gene lost 9 bases, with 16 bases spanning the gap. CDR3 bases: TGTGCCAGCAGTCAGCCAGGTGTCCTGAGCTACACCTTC. Translated, it gives CASSQPGVLSYTF.

This clone was observed once. The chain couples TRBV5-5 to TRBJ1-3; perhaps TRBD1 as D (6 bases). CDR3 length equals 16 residues. Germline values: CDR1 SGHKS, CDR2 YYEKEE (reference sequence). Deletions cut 2 bases from V and 0 bases from J, with 12 bases between. The CDR3 sequence: CASSLWTASSGNTIYF. For the CDR3, the DNA is TGTGCCAGCAGCTTATGGACAGCTAGCTCTGGAAACACCATATATTTT.

V and J are TRBV29-1 and TRBJ1-3; 7 bases map to TRBD1. Per the germline V gene, CDR1 is SQVTM and CDR2 is ANQGSEA. CDR3 length: 14 residues. Unmatched junction bases numbered 4, after V lost 4 bases and J lost 1 base. Here the CDR3 DNA reads TGCAGCGTTGGGCAGGGGGTATCTGGAAACACCATATATTTT. Translated: CSVGQGVSGNTIYF.

The CDR3 protein is CASSYGGAGAGELFF. Written as DNA, the CDR3 is TGTGCCAGCAGTTACGGGGGCGCCGGGGCCGGGGAGCTGTTTTTT. The rearrangement links TRBV6-2 or TRBV6-3 to TRBJ2-2; maybe TRBD1 (6 bases). Between the trimmed V and J ends, which lost 2 bases and 6 bases, there was a span of 13 bases. Germline CDR1 reads MNHEY; CDR2 reads SVGEGT. This CDR3 has 15 residues.

This chain uses TRBV4-1 with TRBJ2-3, with D possibly TRBD2 on 7 matching bases. Between the trimmed V and J ends, which lost 4 bases and 4 bases, there was a span of 15 bases. This CDR3 has 15 amino acids. Germline values: CDR1 MGHRA, CDR2 YSYEKL. The CDR3 sequence: CASSREGVVADTQYF. The CDR3 DNA sequence: TGCGCCAGCAGCCGGGAGGGGGTCGTTGCAGATACGCAGTATTTT.

The chain combines TRBV10-3 with TRBJ2-2; 7 bases fit TRBD2. Trimming took 5 bases from V and 3 from J; bases not matched to a gene: 6. Germline CDR1 ENHRY, CDR2 SYGVKD. The length of the CDR3 is 15 residues. The CDR3 DNA reads TGTGCCATCAGTTACAGTGGGGGGGACACCGGGGAGCTGTTTTTT. Protein: CAISYSGGDTGELFF.

The chain is built from TRBV28 and TRBJ2-1; 9 positions match TRBD1. The CDR3 contains 14 residues. Per the germline V gene, CDR1 is MDHEN and CDR2 is SYDVKM. V dropped 1 base and J dropped 6; count of bases not matched to a gene: 1. The CDR3 DNA reads as TGTGCCAGCAGTTTATCGGACAGGGGCAATGAGCAGTTCTTC. This sequence encodes CASSLSDRGNEQFF.